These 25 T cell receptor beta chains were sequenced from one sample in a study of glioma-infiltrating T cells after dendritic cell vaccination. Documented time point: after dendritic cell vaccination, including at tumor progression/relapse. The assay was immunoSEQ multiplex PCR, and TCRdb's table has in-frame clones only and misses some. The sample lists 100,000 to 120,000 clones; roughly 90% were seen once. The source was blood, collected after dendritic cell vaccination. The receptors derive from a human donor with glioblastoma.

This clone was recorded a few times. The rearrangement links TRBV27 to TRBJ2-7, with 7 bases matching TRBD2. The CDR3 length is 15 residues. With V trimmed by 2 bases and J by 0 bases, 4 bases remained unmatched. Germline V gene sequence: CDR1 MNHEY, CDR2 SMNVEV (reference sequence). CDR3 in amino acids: CASSLLGGSSYEQYF. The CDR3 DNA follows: TGTGCCAGCAGTTTACTGGGCGGGAGCTCCTACGAGCAGTACTTC.

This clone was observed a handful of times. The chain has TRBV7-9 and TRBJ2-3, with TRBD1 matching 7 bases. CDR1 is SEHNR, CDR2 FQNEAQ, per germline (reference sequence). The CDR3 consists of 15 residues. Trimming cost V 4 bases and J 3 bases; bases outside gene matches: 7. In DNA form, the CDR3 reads TGTGCCAGCAGCTCGGGCAGGGGGACAACAGATACGCAGTATTTT. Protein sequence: CASSSGRGTTDTQYF.

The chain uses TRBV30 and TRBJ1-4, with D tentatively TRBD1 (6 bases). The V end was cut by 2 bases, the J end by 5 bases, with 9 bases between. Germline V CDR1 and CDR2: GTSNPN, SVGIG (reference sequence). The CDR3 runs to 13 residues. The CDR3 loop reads CAWSRQENEKLFF. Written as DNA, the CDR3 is TGTGCCTGGAGTAGACAGGAGAATGAAAAACTGTTTTTT.

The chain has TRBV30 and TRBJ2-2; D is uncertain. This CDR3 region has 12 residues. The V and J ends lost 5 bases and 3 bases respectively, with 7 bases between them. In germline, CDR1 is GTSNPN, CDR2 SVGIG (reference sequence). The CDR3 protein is CAWYSYTGELFF. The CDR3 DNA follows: TGTGCCTGGTACAGTTACACCGGGGAGCTGTTTTTT.

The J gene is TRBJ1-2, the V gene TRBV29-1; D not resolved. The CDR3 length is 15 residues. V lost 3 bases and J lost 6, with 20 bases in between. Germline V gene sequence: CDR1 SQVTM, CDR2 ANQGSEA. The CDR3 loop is CSVEPARDMSHGYTF. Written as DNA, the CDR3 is TGCAGCGTTGAGCCCGCGCGAGACATGTCCCATGGCTACACCTTC.

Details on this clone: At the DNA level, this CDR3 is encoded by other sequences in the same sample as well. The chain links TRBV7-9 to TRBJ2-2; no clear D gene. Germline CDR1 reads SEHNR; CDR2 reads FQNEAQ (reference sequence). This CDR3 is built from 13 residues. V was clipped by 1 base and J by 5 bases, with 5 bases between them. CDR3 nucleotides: TGTGCCAGCAGCTTAGTAGATACCGGGGAGCTGTTTTTT. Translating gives CASSLVDTGELFF.

This CDR3 is CASSRRGISTDTQYF. CDR3 bases: TGTGCCAGCAGCCGCCGGGGGATCAGCACAGATACGCAGTATTTT. The chain recombines TRBV6-5 with TRBJ2-3; TRBD2 is a possible D gene (6 bases). V lost 6 bases and J 0 bases, leaving 13 bases between the germline ends. Germline V CDR1 and CDR2: MNHEY, SVGAGI. CDR3 size: 15 residues.

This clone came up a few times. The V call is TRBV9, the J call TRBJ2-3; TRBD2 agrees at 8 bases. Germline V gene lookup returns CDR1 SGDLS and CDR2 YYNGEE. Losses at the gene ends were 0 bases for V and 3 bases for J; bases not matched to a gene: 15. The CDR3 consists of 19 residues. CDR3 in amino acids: CASSVDAGGFRTGTDTQYF. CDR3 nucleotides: TGTGCCAGCAGCGTAGACGCGGGGGGTTTCCGTACAGGGACAGATACGCAGTATTTT.

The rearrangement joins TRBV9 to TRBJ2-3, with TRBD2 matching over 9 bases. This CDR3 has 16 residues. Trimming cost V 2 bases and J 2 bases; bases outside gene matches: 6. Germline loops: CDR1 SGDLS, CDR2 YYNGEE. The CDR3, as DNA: TGTGCCAGCAGCGTGACTAGCGGTTATGACACAGATACGCAGTATTTT. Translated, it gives CASSVTSGYDTDTQYF.

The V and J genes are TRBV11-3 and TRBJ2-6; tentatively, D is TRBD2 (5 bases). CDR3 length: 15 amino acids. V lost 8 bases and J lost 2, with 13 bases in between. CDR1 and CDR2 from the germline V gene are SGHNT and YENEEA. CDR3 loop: CASQPSQAGANVLTF. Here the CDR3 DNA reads TGTGCCAGCCAACCTAGCCAGGCTGGGGCCAACGTCCTGACTTTC.

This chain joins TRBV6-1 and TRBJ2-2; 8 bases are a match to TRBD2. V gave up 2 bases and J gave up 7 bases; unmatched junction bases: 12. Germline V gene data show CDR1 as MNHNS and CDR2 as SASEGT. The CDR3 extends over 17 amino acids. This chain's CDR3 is CASSERPGLVVSGELFF. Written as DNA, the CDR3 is TGTGCCAGCAGTGAACGGCCGGGACTAGTGGTGAGCGGGGAGCTGTTTTTT.

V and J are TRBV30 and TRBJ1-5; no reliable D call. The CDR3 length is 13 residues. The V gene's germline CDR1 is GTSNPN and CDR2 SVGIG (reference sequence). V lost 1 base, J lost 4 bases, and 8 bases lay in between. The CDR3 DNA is TGTGCCTGGAGTGGGAGCGGAAATCAGCCCCAGCATTTT. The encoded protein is CAWSGSGNQPQHF. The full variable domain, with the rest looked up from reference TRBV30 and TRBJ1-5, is SQTIHQWPATLVQPVGSPLSLECTVEGTSNPNLYWYRQAAGRGLQLLFYSVGIGQISSEVPQNLSASRPQDRQFILSSKKLLLSDSGFYLCAWSGSGNQPQHFGDGTRLSIL.

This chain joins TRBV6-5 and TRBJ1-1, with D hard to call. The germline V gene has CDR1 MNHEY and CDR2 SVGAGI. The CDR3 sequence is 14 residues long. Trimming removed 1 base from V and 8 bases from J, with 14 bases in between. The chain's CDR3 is CASSYYEGSGEAFF. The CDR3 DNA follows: TGTGCCAGCAGTTACTACGAGGGATCGGGGGAAGCTTTCTTT.

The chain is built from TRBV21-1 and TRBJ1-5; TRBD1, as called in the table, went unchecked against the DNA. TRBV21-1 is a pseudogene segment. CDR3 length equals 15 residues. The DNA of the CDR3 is TGTGCCAGCCGAGACAGTTATTATAGCAATCAGCCCCAGCATTTT. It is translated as CASRDSYYSNQPQHF.

This chain's CDR3 is CASSVRETQYF. CDR3 in DNA: TGTGCCAGCAGTGTCCGTGAGACCCAGTACTTC. V is TRBV14 and J is TRBJ2-5; no definite D call. Germline V lookup: CDR1 SGHDN, CDR2 FVKESK. V dropped 6 bases and J dropped 5 bases, with 7 bases sitting between them. The CDR3 has 11 amino acids.

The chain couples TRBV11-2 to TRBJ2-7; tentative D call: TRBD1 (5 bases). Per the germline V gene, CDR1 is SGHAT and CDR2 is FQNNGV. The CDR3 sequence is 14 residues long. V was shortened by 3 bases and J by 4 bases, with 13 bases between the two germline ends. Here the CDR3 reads CASSFPQRGYEQYF. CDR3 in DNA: TGTGCCAGCAGCTTCCCCCAAAGGGGATACGAGCAGTACTTC.

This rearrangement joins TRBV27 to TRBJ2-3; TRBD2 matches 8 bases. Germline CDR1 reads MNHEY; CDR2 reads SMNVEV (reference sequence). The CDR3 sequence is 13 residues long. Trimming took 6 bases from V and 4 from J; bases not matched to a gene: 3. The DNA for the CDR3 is TGTGCCAGCAGGGCTAGCGGGTCAGATACGCAGTATTTT. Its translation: CASRASGSDTQYF.

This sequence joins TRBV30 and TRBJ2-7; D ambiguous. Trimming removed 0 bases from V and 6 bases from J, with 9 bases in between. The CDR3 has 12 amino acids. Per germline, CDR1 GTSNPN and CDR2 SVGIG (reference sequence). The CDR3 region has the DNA TGTGCCTGGAGTGTACTCCCGGGCGAGCAGTACTTC. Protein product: CAWSVLPGEQYF.

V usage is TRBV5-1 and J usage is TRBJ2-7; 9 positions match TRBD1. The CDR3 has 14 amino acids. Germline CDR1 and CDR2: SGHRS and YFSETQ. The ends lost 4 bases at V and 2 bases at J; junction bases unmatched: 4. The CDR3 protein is CASSTGQGTYEQYF. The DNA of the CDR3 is TGCGCCAGCAGCACCGGACAGGGGACCTACGAGCAGTACTTC.

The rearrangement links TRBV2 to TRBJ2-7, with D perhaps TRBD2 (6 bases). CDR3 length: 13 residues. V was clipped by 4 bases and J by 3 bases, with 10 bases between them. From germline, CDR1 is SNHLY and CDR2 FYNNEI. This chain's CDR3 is CASSASEGYEQYF. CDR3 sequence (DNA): TGTGCCAGCAGTGCGTCGGAGGGCTACGAGCAGTACTTC.

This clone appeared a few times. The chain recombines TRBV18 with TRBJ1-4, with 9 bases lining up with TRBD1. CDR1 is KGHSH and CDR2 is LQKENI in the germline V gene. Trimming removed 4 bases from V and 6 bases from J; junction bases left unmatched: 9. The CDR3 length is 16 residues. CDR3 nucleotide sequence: TGTGCCAGCTCACATGGACCGGGACAGGGTTATGAAAAACTGTTTTTT. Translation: CASSHGPGQGYEKLFF.

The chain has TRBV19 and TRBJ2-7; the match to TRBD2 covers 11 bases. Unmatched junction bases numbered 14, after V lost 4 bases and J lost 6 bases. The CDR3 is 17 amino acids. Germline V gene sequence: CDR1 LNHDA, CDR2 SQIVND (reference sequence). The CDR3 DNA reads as TGTGCCAGTAGTACAGACGAAACTAGCGGGAGAACGGGCGAGCAGTACTTC. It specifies CASSTDETSGRTGEQYF.

The CDR3 region has the DNA TGTGCCAGCAGCCTCGAGGGAGGCTCTCTTGAGGGCTACACCTTC. This encodes CASSLEGGSLEGYTF. The chain uses TRBV2 and TRBJ1-2; no definite D call. CDR1 is SNHLY and CDR2 is FYNNEI in the germline V gene. Trimming shortened V by 6 bases and J by 8 bases, and 22 bases separated the two germline ends. The CDR3 contains 15 residues.

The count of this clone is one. The CDR3 DNA follows: TGTGCCAGCAGCCCGCGACAGGGGGCACTCTCTCGGCAGTACTTC. Residues: CASSPRQGALSRQYF. V is TRBV13 and J is TRBJ2-7, with 10 nucleotides matching TRBD1. The germline V gene encodes CDR1 PRHDT and CDR2 FYEKMQ (reference sequence). The ends lost 5 bases at V and 9 bases at J; junction bases unmatched: 13. The CDR3 runs to 15 residues. Full variable domain (rest looked up from reference TRBV13 and TRBJ2-7): AAGVIQSPRHLIKEKRETATLKCYPIPRHDTVYWYQQGPGQDPQFLISFYEKMQSDKGSIPDRFSAQQFSDYHSELNMSSLELGDSALYFCASSPRQGALSRQYFGPGTRLTVT.

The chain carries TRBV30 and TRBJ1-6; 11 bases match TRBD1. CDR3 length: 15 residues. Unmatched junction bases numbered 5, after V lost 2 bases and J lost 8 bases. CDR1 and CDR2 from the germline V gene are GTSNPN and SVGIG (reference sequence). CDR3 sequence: CAWSSSDRGHSPLHF. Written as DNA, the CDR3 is TGTGCCTGGAGTTCATCGGACAGGGGGCATTCACCCCTCCACTTT. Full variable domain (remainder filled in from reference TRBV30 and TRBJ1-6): SQTIHQWPATLVQPVGSPLSLECTVEGTSNPNLYWYRQAAGRGLQLLFYSVGIGQISSEVPQNLSASRPQDRQFILSSKKLLLSDSGFYLCAWSSSDRGHSPLHFGNGTRLTVT.